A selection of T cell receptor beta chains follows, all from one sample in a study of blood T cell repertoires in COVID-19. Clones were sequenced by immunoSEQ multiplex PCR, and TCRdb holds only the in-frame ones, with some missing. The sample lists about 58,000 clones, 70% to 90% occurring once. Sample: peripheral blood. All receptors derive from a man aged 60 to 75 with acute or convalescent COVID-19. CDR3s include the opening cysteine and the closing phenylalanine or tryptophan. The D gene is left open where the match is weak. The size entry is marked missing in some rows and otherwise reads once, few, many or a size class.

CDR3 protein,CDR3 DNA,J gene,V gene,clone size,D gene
CASSLDRGRETQYF,TGTGCCAGCAGTTTGGACAGGGGGCGTGAGACCCAGTACTTC,TRBJ2-5,TRBV2,.,TRBD1
CASSLGSPNWANTEAFF,TGTGCCAGCAGCTTAGGGTCACCGAATTGGGCGAACACTGAAGCTTTCTTT,TRBJ1-1,TRBV7-2,.,.
CASSAGSGTGELFF,TGCGCCAGCTCAGCGGGATCGGGCACCGGGGAGCTGTTTTTT,TRBJ2-2,TRBV5-1,.,TRBD2
CASRPDGGSYGYTF,TGTGCCAGCAGGCCAGACGGGGGGTCCTATGGCTACACCTTC,TRBJ1-2,TRBV6-5,.,.
CATSRDPGSGGQETQYF,TGTGCCACCAGCAGAGATCCAGGGTCGGGGGGCCAAGAGACCCAGTACTTC,TRBJ2-5,TRBV15,.,TRBD2
CASPILAGEDEQYF,TGTGCCAGTCCTATACTAGCGGGAGAAGACGAGCAGTACTTC,TRBJ2-7,TRBV19,.,TRBD2
CASSPRQGAGDEQFF,TGTGCCAGCAGCCCGAGACAGGGGGCAGGTGATGAGCAGTTCTTC,TRBJ2-1,TRBV9,.,TRBD1
CASSLSGVNTEAFF,TGTGCCAGCAGTTTATCAGGGGTGAACACTGAAGCTTTCTTT,TRBJ1-1,TRBV28,.,.
CASSQGGRPVAYEQYF,TGTGCCAGCAGCCAGGGGGGACGGCCCGTCGCGTACGAGCAGTACTTC,TRBJ2-7,TRBV5-6,.,.
CSPRGTAYEQYF,TGCAGCCCTAGGGGGACAGCCTACGAGCAGTACTTC,TRBJ2-7,TRBV29-1,.,TRBD1
CASSHNLGTGRGYTF,TGTGCCAGCAGCCATAATCTAGGGACAGGGAGGGGCTACACCTTC,TRBJ1-2,TRBV27,.,TRBD1
CASIVAGGYNEQFF,TGTGCCAGCATCGTAGCGGGAGGGTACAATGAGCAGTTCTTC,TRBJ2-1,TRBV11-2,few,TRBD2
CASSRQGGYEQYF,TGTGCCAGCAGTCGACAGGGCGGGTATGAGCAGTACTTC,TRBJ2-7,TRBV7-9,.,TRBD1
CASSPGLAGVGDTQYF,TGCGCCAGCAGCCCGGGACTAGCGGGAGTTGGAGATACGCAGTATTTT,TRBJ2-3,TRBV5-1,.,TRBD2
CASSIAPYLREGKNEQFF,TGTGCCAGTAGTATTGCCCCCTATTTGAGGGAGGGTAAGAATGAGCAGTTCTTC,TRBJ2-1,TRBV19,.,TRBD2
CASSRDRVNEKLFF,TGCGCCAGCAGTCGGGACAGAGTTAATGAAAAACTGTTTTTT,TRBJ1-4,TRBV5-1,once,TRBD1
CASSPIGGYEQYF,TGTGCCAGCAGCCCAATCGGGGGCTACGAGCAGTACTTC,TRBJ2-7,TRBV5-5,.,.
CASSSIWDSYPWGYTF,TGTGCCAGCAGCTCGATCTGGGACAGCTACCCGTGGGGCTACACCTTC,TRBJ1-2,TRBV5-4,.,TRBD1
CASSIKISTGELFF,TGTGCCAGTAGTATAAAAATTAGCACCGGGGAGCTGTTTTTT,TRBJ2-2,TRBV19,.,.
CAVAWGSGSGEQFF,TGTGCCGTCGCCTGGGGTAGCGGGAGTGGTGAGCAGTTCTTC,TRBJ2-1,TRBV19,.,TRBD2
CASSEQGNTEAFF,TGTGCCAGCTCAGAACAGGGGAACACTGAAGCTTTCTTT,TRBJ1-1,TRBV18,.,.
CAWSVRGMNTEAFF,TGTGCCTGGAGTGTAAGGGGTATGAACACTGAAGCTTTCTTT,TRBJ1-1,TRBV30,.,.
CASSPRLAGDNEQFF,TGTGCCAGCAGTCCTCGGCTAGCGGGGGACAATGAGCAGTTCTTC,TRBJ2-1,TRBV27,.,TRBD2
CASSLERTRSGANVLTF,TGTGCCAGCAGCTTAGAACGTACTCGCTCTGGGGCCAACGTCCTGACTTTC,TRBJ2-6,TRBV11-2,.,.
CASSRTMGGTEAFF,TGTGCCAGCAGCCGGACTATGGGTGGCACTGAAGCTTTCTTT,TRBJ1-1,TRBV9,.,.
CATSREKIGPGGSGNTIYF,TGTGCCACCAGCAGAGAAAAGATCGGTCCAGGGGGCTCTGGAAACACCATATATTTT,TRBJ1-3,TRBV15,once,TRBD1
CAISELWAGGTGELFF,TGTGCCATCAGTGAGCTTTGGGCGGGAGGTACCGGGGAGCTGTTTTTT,TRBJ2-2,TRBV10-3,.,TRBD2
CATSDPAQGANYGYTF,TGTGCCACCAGTGATCCCGCCCAGGGTGCTAACTATGGCTACACCTTC,TRBJ1-2,TRBV24-1,few,.
CASTITLLAADTQYF,TGTGCCAGCACCATTACCCTACTAGCAGCAGATACGCAGTATTTT,TRBJ2-3,TRBV11-2,.,.
CASSQTGLEYF,TGTGCCAGCAGTCAAACAGGGTTGGAGTACTTC,TRBJ2-7,TRBV6-2/TRBV6-3,.,.
CASSQDPTGDSNQPQHF,TGCGCCAGCAGCCAAGATCCGACGGGGGACAGCAATCAGCCCCAGCATTTT,TRBJ1-5,TRBV4-1,.,.
CASSTGTSGSRDF,TGTGCCAGCAGCACAGGGACTAGCGGGAGTCGGGACTTC,TRBJ2-7,TRBV6-5,.,TRBD2
CASGLGVETGHNEKLFF,TGTGCTAGTGGTTTGGGGGTGGAGACTGGACATAATGAAAAACTGTTTTTT,TRBJ1-4,TRBV12-5,.,.
CASSSGQYIQETQYF,TGTGCCAGCAGCTCGGGACAGTACATTCAAGAGACCCAGTACTTC,TRBJ2-5,TRBV11-2,.,TRBD1
CASSEMTAPYGYTF,TGTGCCAGCAGTGAAATGACAGCCCCCTATGGCTACACCTTC,TRBJ1-2,TRBV6-1,.,.
CASRRQGGGSNTGELFF,TGTGCCAGCAGACGACAGGGCGGTGGGTCGAACACCGGGGAGCTGTTTTTT,TRBJ2-2,TRBV6-6,.,TRBD1
CATLGDSRNEKLFF,TGTGCCACCTTAGGGGACAGCCGAAATGAAAAACTGTTTTTT,TRBJ1-4,TRBV6-5,.,TRBD1
CASSPGLNNQPQHF,TGTGCCAGCAGTCCGGGACTGAATAATCAGCCCCAGCATTTT,TRBJ1-5,TRBV2,.,.
CASKTGLLNTGELFF,TGTGCCAGCAAGACGGGACTTCTGAACACCGGGGAGCTGTTTTTT,TRBJ2-2,TRBV27,.,.
CASSPRGRAVNEQFF,TGTGCCAGCTCACCACGAGGCAGGGCGGTCAATGAGCAGTTCTTC,TRBJ2-1,TRBV18,.,.
CASSREGLNTEAFF,TGTGCCAGCAGTAGGGAGGGGCTGAACACTGAAGCTTTCTTT,TRBJ1-1,TRBV7-8,.,.
CASSFQGGDTEAFF,TGTGCCAGTAGTTTTCAAGGGGGAGACACTGAAGCTTTCTTT,TRBJ1-1,TRBV19,.,.